Sequencing of this TCR beta chain was carried out in a study of shared clonotypes between healthy human individuals. At the level of the study: Each donor contributed plates that comprised three CD4 naive, three CD4 memory, two CD8 naive and one CD8 memory.

Looked up from germline, CDR1 is LNHDA and CDR2 is SQIVND (reference sequence). The V end lost 5 bases, the J end lost 0 bases, and 11 bases lay between the germline ends. The CDR3 has 15 residues. Repertoires were generated with immunoSEQ multiplex PCR, while TCRdb's copy carries only in-frame clones and drops some. The sample carries roughly 1,800,000 clones, about 94% recorded once. Concerning this clone itself: Its target is unknown.

Findings and caveats of the study: Measured sharing among donors was expected to vary with sequencing depth. Rarefaction showed that sequencing of sorted subsets was incomplete (despite large depth).

The naive CD8 fraction comprised CD45RO-negative cells positively selected for CCR7 and excluded terminally differentiated effector memory CD45RA+ cells. This receptor was identified in a man between 18 and 29 years old in good health. The chain employs TRBV19 and TRBJ2-1; D is perhaps TRBD1 (5 bases). The sample taken for sequencing was naive CD8+ T cells sorted from blood. CDR3 loop: CASSEDMSSYNEQFF. CDR3 DNA: TGTGCCAGTAGTGAGGACATGAGCTCCTACAATGAGCAGTTCTTC.